This is a list of T cell receptor beta chains from one sample in a study of blood T cells in healthy people across ages. Via MiXCR, TCRdb re-called the 5' RACE reads, giving one row per CDR3 protein. The sample shows around 1,000,000 distinct CDR3 sequences, around 27% of them seen only once. This same sample was also taken into another study, of T cells of mothers and their children.

The sample comprised blood. These receptors were taken from a girl aged 2-10 years in good health. CDR3s leave out the opening cysteine and the closing phenylalanine or tryptophan.

j_gene,len,v_gene,CDR3aa
-,13,TRBV27,ASSLLAGELDEQF
TRBJ2-7,14,TRBV7-2,ASSLGLGALSYEQY
TRBJ1-5,11,TRBV20-1,SAADSLYQPQH
TRBJ2-5,14,TRBV7-6,ASSLWQGRAGETQY
TRBJ2-4,13,TRBV18,ASSGRTGGANIQY
TRBJ1-4,18,TRBV5-1,ASSRVPVGRSTSTNEKLF
TRBJ2-7,15,TRBV11-2,ASSLDLWGEKHEEQY
TRBJ2-7,12,TRBV29-1,SVEDSQAPYEQY
TRBJ2-5,12,TRBV27,ASSRGVYQETQY
TRBJ2-1,17,TRBV28,ASSFPPTGELLLSNEQF
TRBJ2-3,13,TRBV4-3,ASSQDWTVTDTQY
TRBJ2-7,12,TRBV20-1,SANDYLSSYEQY
TRBJ1-1,11,TRBV7-2,ASSIDVNTEAF
TRBJ2-1,14,TRBV5-1,ASSLVASDPYNEQF
-,12,TRBV7-8,ASSLLGPVSEQY
-,9,TRBV29-1,SVEITNEQY
TRBJ2-2,11,TRBV29-1,SVSFANTGELF
TRBJ2-1,13,TRBV20-1,SARDRGGGAHEQF
TRBJ2-2,14,TRBV12-3/TRBV12-4,ASSLGVTDNTGELF
TRBJ1-1,10,TRBV28,ASSPAWTEAF
TRBJ2-5,13,TRBV12-3/TRBV12-4,ASSLETGIQETQY
TRBJ1-5,14,TRBV12-5,ASGLVQVGNNQPQH
TRBJ1-2,12,TRBV4-3,ASSRSQWGEGYT
TRBJ2-5,12,TRBV7-2,ASTLTSGQETQY
TRBJ1-1,10,TRBV29-1,SVDGGNTEAF
TRBJ2-1,13,TRBV11-2,ASTSLRVSYNEQF
TRBJ2-7,12,TRBV13,ASSVRASSYEQY
TRBJ1-2,11,TRBV7-3,ASSADGTYGYT
TRBJ1-2,11,TRBV5-4,ASSPDGHYGYT
TRBJ2-3,13,TRBV20-1,SARTSGRTTDTQY
TRBJ1-2,12,TRBV13,ASSLNNGAYGYT
TRBJ2-5,13,TRBV3-1,ASSSTHRVQETQY
TRBJ1-1,13,TRBV5-1,ASSWGEQANTEAF
TRBJ1-1,13,TRBV25-1,ASSESDPSGPEAF
TRBJ2-5,14,TRBV5-1,ASSLTGGQSGETQY
TRBJ2-3,13,TRBV7-2,ASSLAPSGSDTQY
TRBJ2-2,13,TRBV2,ASSVLVQSTGELF
-,13,TRBV29-1,SVESLSGSAYEQY
TRBJ2-5,13,TRBV4-2,ASSQDEGGSETQY
TRBJ2-5,12,TRBV6-2/TRBV6-3,ASNYRADQETQY
TRBJ2-1,12,TRBV20-1,SARGRNLYNEQF
-,11,TRBV25-1,ATSGIDAYEQY
TRBJ2-1,11,TRBV7-9,ASSPTGVGRKF
TRBJ1-6,14,TRBV5-8,ASSFQESSYNSPLH
TRBJ2-5,12,TRBV13,ASSVPGLDETQY
TRBJ2-5,12,TRBV5-1,ASSLEGLRETQY
TRBJ2-5,13,TRBV13,ASSLGREEWETQY
-,12,TRBV7-9,ASSYREYTDTQH
TRBJ2-3,12,TRBV11-2,ASSKRQGTDTQY
TRBJ2-5,11,TRBV28,ASSLYGQETQY
TRBJ2-3,11,TRBV10-3,AMGGTNTDTQY
TRBJ1-1,13,TRBV10-2,ASSDEDRAGTEAF
TRBJ1-2,11,TRBV12-3/TRBV12-4,ASSSLRGSGYT
TRBJ2-1,14,TRBV13,ASSLDSASSYNEQF
TRBJ2-3,14,TRBV7-2,ASSLSSGSRSDTQY
TRBJ2-3,13,TRBV6-2/TRBV6-3,ASSYWTGGPDTQY
TRBJ2-2,14,TRBV10-3,AISESLSGHGGELF
TRBJ1-4,13,TRBV6-6,ASSYSGQGGEKLF